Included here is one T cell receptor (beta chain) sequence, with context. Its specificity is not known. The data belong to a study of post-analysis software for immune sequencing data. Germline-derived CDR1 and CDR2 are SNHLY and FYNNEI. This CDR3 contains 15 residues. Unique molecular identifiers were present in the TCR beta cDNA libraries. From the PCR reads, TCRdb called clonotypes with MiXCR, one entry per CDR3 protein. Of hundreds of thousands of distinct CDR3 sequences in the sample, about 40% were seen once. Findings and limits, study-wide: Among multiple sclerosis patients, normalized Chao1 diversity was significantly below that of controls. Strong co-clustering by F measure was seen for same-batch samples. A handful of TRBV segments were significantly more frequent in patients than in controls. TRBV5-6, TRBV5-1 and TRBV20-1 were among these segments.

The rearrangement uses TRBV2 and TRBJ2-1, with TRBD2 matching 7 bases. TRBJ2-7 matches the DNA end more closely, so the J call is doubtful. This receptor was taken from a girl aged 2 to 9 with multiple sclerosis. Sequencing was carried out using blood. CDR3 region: CASIMGRVSDYEQYF. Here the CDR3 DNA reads TGTGCCAGCATCATGGGGAGGGTATCTGACTACGAGCAGTACTTC.